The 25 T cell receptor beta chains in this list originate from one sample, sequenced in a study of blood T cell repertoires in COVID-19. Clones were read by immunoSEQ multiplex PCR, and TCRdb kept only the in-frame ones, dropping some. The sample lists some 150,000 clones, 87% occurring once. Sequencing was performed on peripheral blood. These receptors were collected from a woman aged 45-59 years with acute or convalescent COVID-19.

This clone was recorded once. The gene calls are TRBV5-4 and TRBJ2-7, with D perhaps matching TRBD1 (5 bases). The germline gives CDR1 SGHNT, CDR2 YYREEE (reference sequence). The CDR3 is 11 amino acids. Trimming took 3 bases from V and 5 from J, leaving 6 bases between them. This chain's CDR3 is CASSSGNEQYF. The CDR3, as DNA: TGTGCCAGCAGCTCAGGGAACGAGCAGTACTTC.

The CDR3 protein is CASSLGAAYEKLFF. Here the CDR3 DNA reads TGTGCCAGCAGCCTAGGGGCCGCATATGAAAAACTGTTTTTT. The chain has TRBV7-2 and TRBJ1-4; D is perhaps TRBD1 (5 bases). Germline lookup yields CDR1 SGHTA and CDR2 FQGNSA. The CDR3 covers 14 residues. The ends were cut back, 5 bases at V and 6 bases at J, with 13 bases in the middle.

CDR3 amino acids: CASSSGQGLGYTF. The CDR3 DNA sequence: TGTGCCAGCAGCTCCGGACAGGGATTGGGCTACACCTTC. The rearrangement uses TRBV11-2 and TRBJ1-2; 8 nucleotides align to TRBD1. Trimming took 4 bases from V and 8 from J; bases not matched to a gene: 6. From germline, CDR1 is SGHAT and CDR2 FQNNGV. The CDR3 is made up of 13 amino acids.

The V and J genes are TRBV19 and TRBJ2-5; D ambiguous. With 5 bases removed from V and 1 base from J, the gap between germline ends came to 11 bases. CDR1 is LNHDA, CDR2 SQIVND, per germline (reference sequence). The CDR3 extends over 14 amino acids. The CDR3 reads CASSSPGTQETQYF. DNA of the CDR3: TGTGCCAGTAGTTCACCAGGTACCCAAGAGACCCAGTACTTC.

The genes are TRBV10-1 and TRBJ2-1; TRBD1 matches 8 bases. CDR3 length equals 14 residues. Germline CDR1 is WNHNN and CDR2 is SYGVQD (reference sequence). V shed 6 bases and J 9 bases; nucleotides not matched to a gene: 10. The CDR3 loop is CASRVDRVNGEQFF. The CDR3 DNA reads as TGCGCCAGCAGGGTGGACAGGGTGAACGGTGAGCAGTTCTTC.

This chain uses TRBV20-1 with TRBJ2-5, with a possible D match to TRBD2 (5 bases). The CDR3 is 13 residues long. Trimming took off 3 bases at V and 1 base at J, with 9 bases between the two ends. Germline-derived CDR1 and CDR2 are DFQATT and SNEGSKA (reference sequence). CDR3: CSASERVQETQYF. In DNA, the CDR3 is TGCAGTGCTAGTGAGAGGGTCCAAGAGACCCAGTACTTC.

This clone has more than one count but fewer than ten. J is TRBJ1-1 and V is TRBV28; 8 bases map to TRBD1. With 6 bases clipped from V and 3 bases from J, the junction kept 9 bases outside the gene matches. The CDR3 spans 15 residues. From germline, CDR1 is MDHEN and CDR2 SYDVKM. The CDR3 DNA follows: TGTGCCAGCAGCCCCCGGACAGGGCTGGACACTGAAGCTTTCTTT. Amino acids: CASSPRTGLDTEAFF.

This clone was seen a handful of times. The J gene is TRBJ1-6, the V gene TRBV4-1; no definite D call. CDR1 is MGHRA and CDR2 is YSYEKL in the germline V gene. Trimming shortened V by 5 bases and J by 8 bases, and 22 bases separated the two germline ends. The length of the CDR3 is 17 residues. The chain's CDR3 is CASSSSLYGGSDSPLHF. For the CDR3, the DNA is TGCGCCAGCAGCTCCTCATTGTACGGAGGGTCTGATTCACCCCTCCACTTT.

The chain's CDR3 is CASSFRAMNTEAFF. CDR3 nucleotide sequence: TGTGCCAGCAGTTTCAGGGCAATGAACACTGAAGCTTTCTTT. The chain has TRBV6-5 and TRBJ1-1; D might be TRBD1 (5 bases). The length of the CDR3 is 14 residues. Germline-derived CDR1 and CDR2 are MNHEY and SVGAGI. V lost 4 bases to trimming and J lost 0 bases, with 9 bases between them.

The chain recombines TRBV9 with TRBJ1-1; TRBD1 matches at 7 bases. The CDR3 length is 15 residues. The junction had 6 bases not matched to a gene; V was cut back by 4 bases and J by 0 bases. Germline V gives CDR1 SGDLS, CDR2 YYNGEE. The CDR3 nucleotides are TGTGCCAGCAGCCCATTCGGGACAGTGAACACTGAAGCTTTCTTT. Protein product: CASSPFGTVNTEAFF.

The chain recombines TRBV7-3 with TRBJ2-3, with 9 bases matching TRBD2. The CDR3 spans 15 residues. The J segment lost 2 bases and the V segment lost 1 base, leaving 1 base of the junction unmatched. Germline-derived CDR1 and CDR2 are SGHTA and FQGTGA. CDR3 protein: CASSLIAGVTDTQYF. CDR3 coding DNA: TGTGCCAGCAGCTTAATAGCGGGGGTCACAGATACGCAGTATTTT.

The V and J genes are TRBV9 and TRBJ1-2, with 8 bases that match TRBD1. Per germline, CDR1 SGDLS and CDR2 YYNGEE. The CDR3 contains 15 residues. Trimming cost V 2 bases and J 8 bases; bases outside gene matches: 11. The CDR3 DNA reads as TGTGCCAGCAGCGTGGGGGACAGGAGATCGCAAGGCTACACCTTC. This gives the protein CASSVGDRRSQGYTF. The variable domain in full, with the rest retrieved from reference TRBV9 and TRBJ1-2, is DSGVTQTPKHLITATGQRVTLRCSPRSGDLSVYWYQQSLDQGLQFLIQYYNGEERAKGNILERFSAQQFPDLHSELNLSSLELGDSALYFCASSVGDRRSQGYTFGSGTRLTVV.

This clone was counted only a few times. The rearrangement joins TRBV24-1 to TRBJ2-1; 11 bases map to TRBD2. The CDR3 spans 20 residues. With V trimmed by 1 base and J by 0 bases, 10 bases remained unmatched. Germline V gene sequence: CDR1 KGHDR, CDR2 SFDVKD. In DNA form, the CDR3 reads TGTGCCACCAGTGATTTACACAGTTCTAGCGGGGGGAGCTCCTACAATGAGCAGTTCTTC. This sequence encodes CATSDLHSSSGGSSYNEQFF.

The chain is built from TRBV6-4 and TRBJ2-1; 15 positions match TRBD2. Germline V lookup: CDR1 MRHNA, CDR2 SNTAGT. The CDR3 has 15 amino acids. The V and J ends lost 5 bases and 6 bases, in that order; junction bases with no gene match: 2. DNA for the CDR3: TGTGCCAGCAGTAGGACTAGCGGGGGGGCCAATGAGCAGTTCTTC. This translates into CASSRTSGGANEQFF.

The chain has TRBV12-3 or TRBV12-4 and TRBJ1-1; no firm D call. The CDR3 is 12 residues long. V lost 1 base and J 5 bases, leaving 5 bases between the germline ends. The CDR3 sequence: CASSLVSTEAFF. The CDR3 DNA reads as TGTGCCAGCAGTTTAGTCAGTACTGAAGCTTTCTTT.

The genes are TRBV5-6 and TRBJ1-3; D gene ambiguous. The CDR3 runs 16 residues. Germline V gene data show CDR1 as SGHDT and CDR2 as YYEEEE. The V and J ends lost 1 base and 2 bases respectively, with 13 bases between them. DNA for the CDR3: TGTGCCAGCAGCTTGTCGGAGGGAAGGGCTGGAAACACCATATATTTT. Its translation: CASSLSEGRAGNTIYF.

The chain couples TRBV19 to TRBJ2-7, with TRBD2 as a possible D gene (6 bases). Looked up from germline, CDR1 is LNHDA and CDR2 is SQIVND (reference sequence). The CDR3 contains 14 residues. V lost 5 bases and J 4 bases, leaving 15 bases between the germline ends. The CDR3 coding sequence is TGTGCCAGTAGTCTCAAATCGGGACTTTACGAGCAGTACTTC. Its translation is CASSLKSGLYEQYF.

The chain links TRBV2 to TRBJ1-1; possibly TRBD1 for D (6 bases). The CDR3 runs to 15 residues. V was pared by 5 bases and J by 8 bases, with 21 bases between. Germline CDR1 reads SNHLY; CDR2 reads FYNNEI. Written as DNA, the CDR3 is TGTGCCAGCAGTTTCATTCCAGGGGTGGGTGGGGAAGCTTTCTTT. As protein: CASSFIPGVGGEAFF.

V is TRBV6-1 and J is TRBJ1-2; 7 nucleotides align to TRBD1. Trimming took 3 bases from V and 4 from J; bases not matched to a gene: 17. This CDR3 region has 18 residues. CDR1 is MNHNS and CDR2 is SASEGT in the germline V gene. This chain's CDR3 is CASSDNRGQNIFSYGYTF. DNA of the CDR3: TGTGCCAGCAGTGATAACAGGGGCCAAAACATATTTTCCTATGGCTACACCTTC.

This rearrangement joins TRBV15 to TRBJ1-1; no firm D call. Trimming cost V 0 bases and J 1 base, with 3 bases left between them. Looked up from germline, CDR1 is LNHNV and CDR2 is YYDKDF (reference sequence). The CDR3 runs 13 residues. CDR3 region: CATSRDQNTEAFF. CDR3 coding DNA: TGTGCCACCAGCAGAGATCAGAACACTGAAGCTTTCTTT.

Here the CDR3 reads CASSLEGLAEDPGEQFF. CDR3 bases: TGCGCCAGCAGCTTGGAGGGGCTAGCGGAGGACCCGGGGGAGCAGTTCTTC. The rearrangement uses TRBV5-1 and TRBJ2-1, with 7 positions matching TRBD2. This CDR3 spans 17 amino acids. Germline assignment: CDR1 SGHRS and CDR2 YFSETQ. J lost 10 bases, V lost 0 bases, and 16 bases had no gene match.

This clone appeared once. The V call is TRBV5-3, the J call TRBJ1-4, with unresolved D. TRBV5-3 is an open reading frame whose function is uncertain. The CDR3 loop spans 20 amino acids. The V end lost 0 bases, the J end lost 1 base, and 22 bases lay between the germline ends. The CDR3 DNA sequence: TGTGCCAGAAGCTTGGCACCCATTGCGGATATGAGTGTAACTAATGAAAAACTGTTTTTT. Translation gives CARSLAPIADMSVTNEKLFF.

CDR3 in DNA: TGCGCCAGCAGTGAGGACAGGGGTTCTGGAAACACCATATATTTT. Amino acid sequence: CASSEDRGSGNTIYF. The chain has TRBV10-1 and TRBJ1-3, with 8 bases fitting TRBD1. Germline V gene data show CDR1 as WNHNN and CDR2 as SYGVQD (reference sequence). V dropped 2 bases and J dropped 1; count of bases not matched to a gene: 1. CDR3 size: 15 residues.

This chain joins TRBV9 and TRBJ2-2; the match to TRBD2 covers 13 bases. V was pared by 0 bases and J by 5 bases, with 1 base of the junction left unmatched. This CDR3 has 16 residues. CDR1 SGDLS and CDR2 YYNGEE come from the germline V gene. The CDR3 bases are TGTGCCAGCAGCGTAGAGGGACTAGCGGGAACCGGGGAGCTGTTTTTT. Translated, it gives CASSVEGLAGTGELFF.

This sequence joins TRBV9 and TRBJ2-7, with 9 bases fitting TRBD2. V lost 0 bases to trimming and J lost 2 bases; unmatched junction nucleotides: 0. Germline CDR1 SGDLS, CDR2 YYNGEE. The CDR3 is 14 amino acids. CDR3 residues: CASSVGGGAYEQYF. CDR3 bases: TGTGCCAGCAGCGTAGGCGGGGGGGCCTACGAGCAGTACTTC.